The T cell receptor beta chain described here comes from a study of HIV-infected patients and healthy controls. Trimming removed 1 base from V and 1 base from J, with 8 bases in between. This CDR3 is built from 15 residues. TCRdb fed the 5' RACE reads into MiXCR, producing one record per CDR3 protein. Of around 67,000 distinct CDR3 sequences detected, approximately 16% appear once; the ten largest clones hold approximately 5.2%. The sample holds a few counts of this clonotype. This receptor was taken from a human donor in good health. The rearrangement joins TRBV12-3 or TRBV12-4 to TRBJ1-5; D unresolved. Sequenced sample: CD4+ T cells from blood. CDR3 sequence: CASSLDRGSNQPQHF. The CDR3 region has the DNA TGTGCCAGCAGTTTAGACCGCGGAAGCAATCAGCCCCAGCATTTT.